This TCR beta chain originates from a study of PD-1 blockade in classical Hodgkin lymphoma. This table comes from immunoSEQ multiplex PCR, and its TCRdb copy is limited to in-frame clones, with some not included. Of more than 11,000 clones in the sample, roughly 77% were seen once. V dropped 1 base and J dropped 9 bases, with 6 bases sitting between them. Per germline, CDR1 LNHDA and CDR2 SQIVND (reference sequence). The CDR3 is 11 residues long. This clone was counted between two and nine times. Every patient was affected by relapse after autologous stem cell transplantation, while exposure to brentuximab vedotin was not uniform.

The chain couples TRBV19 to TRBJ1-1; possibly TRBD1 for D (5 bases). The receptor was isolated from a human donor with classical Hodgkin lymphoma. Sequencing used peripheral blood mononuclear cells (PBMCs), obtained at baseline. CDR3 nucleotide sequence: TGTGCCAGTAGTATAGCAGGGAAAGCTTTCTTT. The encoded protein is CASSIAGKAFF.